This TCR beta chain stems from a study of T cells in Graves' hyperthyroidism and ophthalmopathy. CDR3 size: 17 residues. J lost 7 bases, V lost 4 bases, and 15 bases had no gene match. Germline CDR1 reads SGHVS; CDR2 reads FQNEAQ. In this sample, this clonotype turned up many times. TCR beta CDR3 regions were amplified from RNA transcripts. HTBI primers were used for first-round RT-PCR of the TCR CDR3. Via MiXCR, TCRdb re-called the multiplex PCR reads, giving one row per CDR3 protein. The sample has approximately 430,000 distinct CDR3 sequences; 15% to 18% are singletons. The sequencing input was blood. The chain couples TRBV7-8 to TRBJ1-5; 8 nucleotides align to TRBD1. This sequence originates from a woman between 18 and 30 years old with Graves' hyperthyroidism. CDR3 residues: CASSSYRTGRLNQPQHF. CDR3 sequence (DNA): TGTGCCAGCAGCTCGTATCGGACAGGGAGGTTGAACCAGCCCCAGCATTTT.